Each of the 10 T cell receptor beta chains below was sequenced from the same sample in a study of cytomegalovirus exposure and HLA in healthy donors. TCRdb's table, derived via immunoSEQ multiplex PCR, lists solely in-frame clones and lacks some. In the table there are fewer than 350,000 clones, around nine tenths of which are singletons. The sample comprised PBMCs. The receptors originated from a woman aged 18-30 years in good health and CMV-seronegative.

The sample holds one count of this clone. The chain has TRBV28 and TRBJ2-3; D remains ambiguous. Germline CDR1 reads MDHEN; CDR2 reads SYDVKM. Trimming shortened V by 7 bases and J by 2 bases, and 7 bases separated the two germline ends. The CDR3 sequence is 12 residues long. The DNA of the CDR3 is TGTGCCAGCAAGGAGCACACAGATACGCAGTATTTT. It codes for CASKEHTDTQYF.

This rearrangement joins TRBV5-4 to TRBJ2-7, with 10 nucleotides matching TRBD1. Germline CDR1 and CDR2: SGHNT and YYREEE (reference sequence). The CDR3 loop spans 15 amino acids. J was trimmed by 5 bases and V by 6 bases; bases with no gene match: 11. Here the CDR3 reads CASNKRGTGVDEQYF. CDR3 in DNA: TGTGCCAGCAACAAAAGGGGGACAGGGGTTGACGAGCAGTACTTC.

This rearrangement joins TRBV15 to TRBJ2-3; 9 positions agree with TRBD1. This CDR3 comprises 17 residues. Germline CDR1 is LNHNV and CDR2 is YYDKDF (reference sequence). The V and J ends lost 0 bases and 4 bases, in that order; junction bases with no gene match: 8. CDR3 in DNA: TGTGCCACCAGCAGAGATAAGAGGGACAGGGTTGCAGATACGCAGTATTTT. Protein sequence: CATSRDKRDRVADTQYF.

J is TRBJ2-2 and V is TRBV7-5; the D call in the table, TRBD2, was not verified against the DNA. TRBV7-5 is labeled a pseudogene. This CDR3 contains 17 residues. The CDR3 DNA follows: TGTGTCAGAAGCTCCGCCCCGGGACTAGCGTCCACCGGGGAGCTGTTTTTT. Amino acid sequence: CVRSSAPGLASTGELFF.

The chain recombines TRBV5-1 with TRBJ2-2; TRBD2 aligns across 7 bases. The CDR3 is made up of 15 amino acids. Germline V lookup: CDR1 SGHRS, CDR2 YFSETQ. Losses at the gene ends were 7 bases for V and 4 bases for J; bases not matched to a gene: 10. CDR3 coding DNA: TGCGCCAGCCAGAGGGAGGGAGGAGTCACCGGGGAGCTGTTTTTT. This codes for CASQREGGVTGELFF. The whole variable domain, filled in from reference TRBV5-1 and TRBJ2-2, reads KAGVTQTPRYLIKTRGQQVTLSCSPISGHRSVSWYQQTPGQGLQFLFEYFSETQRNKGNFPGRFSGRQFSNSRSEMNVSTLELGDSALYLCASQREGGVTGELFFGEGSRLTVL.

DNA of the CDR3: TGTGCCAGCAGCGTAGATTCGGGATTTAGCGGGAGGAGCACAGATACGCAGTATTTT. Residues: CASSVDSGFSGRSTDTQYF. V and J are TRBV9 and TRBJ2-3; TRBD2 matches 10 bases. V shed 0 bases, J shed 0 bases, and the junction held 10 bases outside the gene matches. Per germline, CDR1 SGDLS and CDR2 YYNGEE. The CDR3 has 19 amino acids.

The gene calls are TRBV27 and TRBJ2-7; D perhaps matches TRBD2 (5 bases). This CDR3 is built from 17 residues. Deletions cut 5 bases from V and 1 base from J, with 21 bases between. Germline V gene lookup returns CDR1 MNHEY and CDR2 SMNVEV (reference sequence). The CDR3 region has the DNA TGTGCCAGCAGTAAAGACGCCAAGACTACCGCTTCCTACGAGCAGTACTTC. Residues: CASSKDAKTTASYEQYF.

V gene TRBV28 combines with J gene TRBJ1-4; 10 bases fit TRBD1. Germline V gene lookup returns CDR1 MDHEN and CDR2 SYDVKM. The CDR3 contains 15 residues. Trimming cost V 5 bases and J 6 bases; bases outside gene matches: 6. The CDR3 sequence: CASSLTGTGDEKLFF. In DNA form, the CDR3 reads TGTGCCAGCAGTCTTACGGGGACAGGGGATGAAAAACTGTTTTTT. The whole variable domain, remainder taken from reference TRBV28 and TRBJ1-4, is DVKVTQSSRYLVKRTGEKVFLECVQDMDHENMFWYRQDPGLGLRLIYFSYDVKMKEKGDIPEGYSVSREKKERFSLILESASTNQTSMYLCASSLTGTGDEKLFFGSGTQLSVL.

V and J are TRBV6-5 and TRBJ1-2; 7 positions match TRBD1. The ends lost 4 bases at V and 4 bases at J; junction bases unmatched: 6. The germline V gene encodes CDR1 MNHEY and CDR2 SVGAGI. This CDR3 contains 14 residues. This CDR3 reads CASSSSGDSYGYTF. The CDR3 bases are TGTGCCAGCAGTTCGTCAGGGGACAGCTATGGCTACACCTTC.

The CDR3 region is CASSVVRGGGDTDTQYF. CDR3 nucleotides: TGTGCCAGCAGCGTAGTTCGTGGGGGCGGTGACACAGATACGCAGTATTTT. The J gene is TRBJ2-3, the V gene TRBV9; a possible D gene is TRBD1 (6 bases). CDR1 and CDR2 from the germline V gene are SGDLS and YYNGEE. The CDR3 spans 17 residues. The V gene lost 0 bases and the J gene lost 2 bases, with 16 bases spanning the gap.